This T cell receptor beta chain was captured by sequencing in a study of cytomegalovirus exposure and HLA in healthy donors. The overall study: Earlier findings included roughly 120 million unique TCR beta sequences obtained from 150 million to 200 million T cells.

A remark on this clone: No antigen is known for it.

The CDR3 has 12 amino acids. V was pared by 8 bases and J by 3 bases, with 11 bases between. CDR1 and CDR2 (germline): SNHLY, FYNNEI. Study results and caveats: In a later analysis, a missense DCLRE1C variant was linked to TCR beta V- and J-gene trimming.

Both 60 Vbeta primers and 13 Jbeta primers went into the PCR. Assay used: immunoSEQ multiplex PCR; TCRdb lists only in-frame clones, some missing. This sample's table has some 89,000 clones. The V gene is TRBV2, the J gene TRBJ2-7; a possible D gene is TRBD2 (6 bases). This TCR came from a woman in her thirties in good health and CMV-seronegative. Material: PBMCs. The CDR3 DNA follows: TGTGCCAGCGGTCGGGAGCGCTACGAGCAGTACTTC. This codes for CASGRERYEQYF.